This record concerns one T cell receptor (beta chain) sequence. These data are taken from a study of blood T cell repertoires in COVID-19. Study at large: The United States, Italy and Spain were the sources of the acute and convalescent COVID-19 samples. PBMCs, B-cell-depleted T cells, or T cells provided the cDNA or gDNA that made up the material.

V was shortened by 0 bases and J by 2 bases, with 8 bases between the two germline ends. Germline CDR1 reads LGHNT; CDR2 reads FRNRAP. The CDR3 extends over 15 amino acids. One Seattle source followed patients from active infection through their disease course. Produced via immunoSEQ multiplex PCR; TCRdb's table is partial and in-frame only. The sample lists under 300,000 clones; approximately 86% were seen once. V usage is TRBV12-5 and J usage is TRBJ1-3, with unresolved D. Specimen: peripheral blood. The TCR was taken from a woman between 70 and 85 years old with COVID-19, enrolled during active disease. The CDR3 spells CASGLVKEAGNTIYF. The CDR3 DNA is TGTGCTAGTGGTTTGGTTAAAGAGGCTGGAAACACCATATATTTT.